A single sample is the source of the 32 T cell receptor beta chains below, sequenced in a study of blood T cell repertoires in COVID-19 (dated by TCRdb to the early 2020s). The library was built by means of the immunoSEQ multiplex PCR assay. TCRdb carries this immuneACCESS record with in-frame sequences only. Its versions omit some clonotypes, under half of them owing to an unresolved V gene in the studies checked, with the rest unexplained. The sample table contains 200,000 or so clones; only one count was recorded for around 81% of them. The ten biggest clones cover approximately 7.9% of the sample. The sequenced sample consisted of PBMCs or T cells enriched from blood (not recorded which). Source of these receptors: a middle-aged man who had recovered from COVID-19.

The chain recombines TRBV2 with TRBJ1-2; 7 bases match TRBD1. V dropped 6 bases and J dropped 8; count of bases not matched to a gene: 9. Germline CDR1 is SNHLY and CDR2 is FYNNEI. This CDR3 spans 13 amino acids. CDR3 residues: CASRKGQSDGYTF. The CDR3 nucleotides are TGTGCCAGCAGAAAGGGACAGTCGGACGGCTACACCTTC.

The V call is TRBV6-5, the J call TRBJ2-7, with 10 bases matching TRBD1. V was clipped by 8 bases and J by 5 bases; unmatched bases: 12. Per germline, CDR1 MNHEY and CDR2 SVGAGI. CDR3 length: 15 residues. The CDR3: CASLKGQGSTDEQYF. The CDR3 nucleotides read TGTGCCAGCCTTAAGGGACAGGGGAGCACGGACGAGCAGTACTTC.

This rearrangement joins TRBV12-3 or TRBV12-4 to TRBJ1-1, with D possibly TRBD1 on 5 matching bases. The CDR3 length is 13 residues. Trimming took 6 bases from V and 2 from J, leaving 10 bases between them. The CDR3 is CASRLTANTEAFF. CDR3 bases: TGTGCCAGCAGATTGACAGCAAACACTGAAGCTTTCTTT.

J is TRBJ1-3 and V is TRBV19; D is ambiguous. The V end lost 7 bases, the J end lost 2 bases, and 15 bases lay between the germline ends. This CDR3 spans 15 amino acids. CDR1 and CDR2 (germline): LNHDA, SQIVND (reference sequence). The CDR3 sequence: CASKPGQVTGNTIYF. The CDR3 nucleotides are TGTGCCAGTAAGCCTGGGCAGGTAACTGGAAACACCATATATTTT.

The rearrangement links TRBV5-6 to TRBJ1-6, with no clear D. The CDR3 loop spans 14 amino acids. V was clipped by 3 bases and J by 15 bases, with 19 bases between them. Germline CDR1 reads SGHDT; CDR2 reads YYEEEE. CDR3 DNA sequence: TGTGCCAGCAGCTCCCGAGCTTCCCTCTTAAGCCTCCACTTT. This encodes CASSSRASLLSLHF.

This clone was recorded at least ten times. The chain combines TRBV11-2 with TRBJ2-7; 7 positions match TRBD1. V shed 3 bases and J 0 bases; nucleotides not matched to a gene: 2. Germline CDR1 and CDR2: SGHAT and FQNNGV. CDR3 size: 14 residues. The CDR3 loop is CASSFGQASYEQYF. CDR3 in DNA: TGTGCCAGCAGCTTCGGACAGGCCTCCTACGAGCAGTACTTC.

The V gene is TRBV12-3 or TRBV12-4, the J gene TRBJ1-2, with no clear D. The CDR3 is 13 amino acids. V was cut by 6 bases and J by 8 bases, with 16 bases left in between. CDR3 sequence: CASSWASAGGYTF. The CDR3 coding sequence is TGTGCCAGCAGCTGGGCCTCCGCAGGAGGCTACACCTTC.

This chain links TRBV4-1 with TRBJ2-5; D may be TRBD2 (6 bases). Trimming cost V 1 base and J 4 bases, with 16 bases left between them. This CDR3 is 16 amino acids long. The germline gives CDR1 MGHRA, CDR2 YSYEKL. The CDR3 nucleotides are TGCGCCAGCAGCCAAGTAACGGGGGAAAGGACAGAGACCCAGTACTTC. This codes for CASSQVTGERTETQYF.

The V gene is TRBV18, the J gene TRBJ2-3; the match to TRBD2 covers 7 bases. The CDR3 loop spans 15 amino acids. V was clipped by 2 bases and J by 2 bases; unmatched bases: 4. CDR1 and CDR2 (germline): KGHSH, LQKENI. The CDR3 spells CASSPNGGNTDTQYF. The DNA for the CDR3 is TGTGCCAGCTCACCAAACGGGGGGAACACAGATACGCAGTATTTT.

This chain uses TRBV5-8 with TRBJ1-5, with TRBD1 matching 7 bases. The CDR3 runs 17 residues. Germline-derived CDR1 and CDR2 are SGHTS and YDEGEE. After removal of 3 bases from V and 4 bases from J, the junction contained 13 bases not matched to a gene. DNA of the CDR3: TGTGCCAGCAGCTCAGCGGCTAACAGGGGAGGAAATCAGCCCCAGCATTTT. Translation gives CASSSAANRGGNQPQHF.

The gene calls are TRBV7-2 and TRBJ1-5, with a weak D call TRBD1 (6 bases). The CDR3 sequence is 17 residues long. Germline V gene sequence: CDR1 SGHTA, CDR2 FQGNSA. The ends were cut back, 1 base at V and 7 bases at J, with 20 bases in the middle. In DNA form, the CDR3 reads TGTGCCAGCAGCTTAGTACCCGACAGGTTCGCTGCACAGCCCCAGCATTTT. Protein product: CASSLVPDRFAAQPQHF.

The rearrangement joins TRBV4-1 to TRBJ2-3; TRBD2 matches 7 bases. The CDR3 consists of 16 residues. V lost 4 bases and J lost 1; bases outside the gene matches: 8. Germline CDR1 and CDR2: MGHRA and YSYEKL. The CDR3 DNA follows: TGCGCCAGCAGCCTTCGCGAAGCGGGGCGCACAGATACGCAGTATTTT. Amino acid sequence: CASSLREAGRTDTQYF.

V and J are TRBV15 and TRBJ1-6; TRBD1 aligns across 7 bases. The CDR3 totals 14 residues. The V gene's germline CDR1 is LNHNV and CDR2 YYDKDF (reference sequence). V dropped 1 base and J dropped 14; count of bases not matched to a gene: 8. CDR3 nucleotide sequence: TGTGCCACCAGCAGAGGACAGGGCCGTGCGGCCCTCCACTTT. This sequence encodes CATSRGQGRAALHF.

This clone was counted a single time. This sequence joins TRBV6-5 and TRBJ1-1; D might be TRBD1 (6 bases). CDR1 MNHEY and CDR2 SVGAGI come from the germline V gene. There are 15 residues in the CDR3. V was cut by 0 bases and J by 1 base, with 9 bases left in between. The CDR3 reads CASSYSPGANTEAFF. The CDR3 bases are TGTGCCAGCAGTTACTCGCCAGGGGCGAACACTGAAGCTTTCTTT.

The rearrangement joins TRBV30 to TRBJ1-2, with D possibly being TRBD1 (5 bases). The CDR3 runs to 13 residues. Germline V CDR1 and CDR2: GTSNPN, SVGIG (reference sequence). The V end lost 3 bases, the J end lost 4 bases, and 12 bases lay between the germline ends. The DNA for the CDR3 is TGTGCCTGGAGGGGGCAGCAATTCTATGGCTACACCTTC. Protein: CAWRGQQFYGYTF.

This clone has only a few counts. CDR3 bases: TGTGCCAGCAGTGAACTGTACGAGCAGTACTTC. This codes for CASSELYEQYF. The rearrangement links TRBV6-1 to TRBJ2-7, with D unclear. The CDR3 is 11 residues long. The V end was cut by 2 bases, the J end by 4 bases, with 3 bases between. Germline-derived CDR1 and CDR2 are MNHNS and SASEGT.

The V call is TRBV30, the J call TRBJ1-5; D may be TRBD1 (6 bases). The ends were cut back, 5 bases at V and 3 bases at J, with 14 bases in the middle. Germline V CDR1 and CDR2: GTSNPN, SVGIG (reference sequence). The CDR3 extends over 14 amino acids. The CDR3 nucleotides read TGTGCCTGGTCCCGTGGACAGAACAATCAGCCCCAGCATTTT. Encoded protein: CAWSRGQNNQPQHF.

To note about this clone: Other nucleotide sequences in the sample specify the same CDR3. The rearrangement links TRBV15 to TRBJ2-2; tentative D call: TRBD2 (6 bases). The CDR3 runs to 13 residues. The V end lost 3 bases, the J end lost 4 bases, and 6 bases lay between the germline ends. The V gene's germline CDR1 is LNHNV and CDR2 YYDKDF (reference sequence). As DNA, the CDR3 is TGTGCCACCAGCAGGCGGGGCACCGGGGAGCTGTTTTTT. It codes for CATSRRGTGELFF.

The V gene is TRBV5-1, the J gene TRBJ1-2; the D is unclear. The CDR3 runs 14 residues. The ends were cut back, 4 bases at V and 3 bases at J, with 13 bases in the middle. Germline CDR1 reads SGHRS; CDR2 reads YFSETQ. The CDR3 reads CASSASGIYYGYTF. CDR3 DNA sequence: TGCGCCAGCAGCGCATCCGGGATTTACTATGGCTACACCTTC.

The chain links TRBV6-1 to TRBJ1-2; no reliable D call. Germline lookup yields CDR1 MNHNS and CDR2 SASEGT. The CDR3 extends over 14 amino acids. Between the trimmed V and J ends, which lost 2 bases and 8 bases, there was a span of 15 bases. The CDR3: CASSESRSREGYTF. The CDR3 DNA reads as TGTGCCAGCAGTGAATCGAGATCCCGAGAAGGCTACACCTTC.

The chain links TRBV5-4 to TRBJ2-4; TRBD1 might be the D (6 bases). This CDR3 has 15 amino acids. Germline CDR1 and CDR2: SGHNT and YYREEE (reference sequence). Trimming took 4 bases from V and 2 from J, leaving 13 bases between them. The CDR3: CASSMDSGPKNIQYF. The CDR3 bases are TGTGCCAGCAGCATGGACAGTGGCCCCAAAAACATTCAGTACTTC.

The rearrangement joins TRBV15 to TRBJ2-6, with D tentatively TRBD2 (5 bases). The CDR3 contains 15 residues. From germline, CDR1 is LNHNV and CDR2 YYDKDF (reference sequence). V was shortened by 5 bases and J by 2 bases, with 10 bases between the two germline ends. The CDR3 protein is CATSDYRTGANVLTF. Here the CDR3 DNA reads TGTGCCACCAGCGACTACAGAACTGGGGCCAACGTCCTGACTTTC.

This rearrangement joins TRBV6-4 to TRBJ1-6; 9 bases agree with TRBD1. CDR3 size: 16 residues. The V gene's germline CDR1 is MRHNA and CDR2 SNTAGT. V was pared by 6 bases and J by 7 bases, with 10 bases of the junction left unmatched. As DNA, the CDR3 is TGTGCCAGCAGCGCCGGGACAGGGACGGGCAATTCACCCCTCCACTTT. Protein sequence: CASSAGTGTGNSPLHF.

About this clone itself: Other DNA sequences of this sample code for an identical CDR3. This chain links TRBV5-1 with TRBJ1-1; no reliable D call. The CDR3 runs to 15 residues. Germline V gives CDR1 SGHRS, CDR2 YFSETQ. V was pared by 1 base and J by 0 bases, with 10 bases between. The CDR3 DNA sequence: TGCGCCAGCAGCTTGAGTACGGGAGTGAACACTGAAGCTTTCTTT. It encodes CASSLSTGVNTEAFF.

The chain has TRBV27 and TRBJ1-6; 7 nucleotides line up with TRBD1. From germline, CDR1 is MNHEY and CDR2 SMNVEV (reference sequence). The J segment lost 8 bases and the V segment lost 5 bases, leaving 0 bases of the junction unmatched. This CDR3 comprises 12 residues. The DNA for the CDR3 is TGTGCCAGCAGTGACAGGGATTCACCCCTCCACTTT. It specifies CASSDRDSPLHF.

The chain has TRBV6-5 and TRBJ1-5, with 7 bases matching TRBD1. CDR1 and CDR2 from the germline V gene are MNHEY and SVGAGI. V lost 0 bases to trimming and J lost 0 bases; unmatched junction nucleotides: 2. The CDR3 extends over 16 amino acids. The chain's CDR3 is CASSYSWTGSNQPQHF. Here the CDR3 DNA reads TGTGCCAGCAGTTACTCTTGGACAGGTAGCAATCAGCCCCAGCATTTT.

This sequence joins TRBV28 and TRBJ1-5, with 9 bases matching TRBD1. Germline values: CDR1 MDHEN, CDR2 SYDVKM. The V gene end was trimmed by 4 bases and the J gene end by 6 bases; junction bases not matched to a gene: 7. The CDR3 is made up of 15 amino acids. The CDR3 region is CASSSQGARGQPQHF. The CDR3, as DNA: TGTGCCAGCAGTTCACAGGGGGCGCGAGGTCAGCCCCAGCATTTT.

The chain employs TRBV2 and TRBJ2-1; possibly TRBD1 for D (6 bases). The CDR3 has 13 residues. CDR1 and CDR2 from the germline V gene are SNHLY and FYNNEI. V was shortened by 5 bases and J by 5 bases, with 10 bases between the two germline ends. CDR3 DNA: TGTGCCAGCAGTCTACAGGGACACAATGAGCAGTTCTTC. This codes for CASSLQGHNEQFF.

The rearrangement joins TRBV30 to TRBJ1-4; D is perhaps TRBD1 (6 bases). V shed 5 bases and J shed 3 bases, with 10 bases lying between them. From germline, CDR1 is GTSNPN and CDR2 SVGIG (reference sequence). The CDR3 sequence is 13 residues long. The CDR3 reads CAWRDRPNEKLFF. The CDR3 DNA sequence: TGTGCCTGGCGAGACAGGCCTAATGAAAAACTGTTTTTT.

V usage is TRBV20-1 and J usage is TRBJ2-7, with a tentative D call TRBD1 (8 bases). The germline V gene encodes CDR1 DFQATT and CDR2 SNEGSKA (reference sequence). The CDR3 covers 15 residues. V shed 3 bases and J shed 2 bases, with 17 bases lying between them. The chain's CDR3 is CSASSGQGAAYEQYF. In nucleotides, the CDR3 is TGCAGTGCTAGTAGCGGGCAGGGGGCCGCCTACGAGCAGTACTTC.

The CDR3 here is CASSPRPGGTEAFF. The CDR3 region has the DNA TGTGCCAGCAGCCCACGGCCAGGGGGGACTGAAGCTTTCTTT. The chain employs TRBV3-1 (or the pseudogene TRBV3-2) and TRBJ1-1; 7 positions agree with TRBD1. This CDR3 is 14 amino acids long. CDR1 LGHDT and CDR2 YNNKEL come from the germline V gene (reference sequence). V gave up 4 bases and J gave up 5 bases; unmatched junction bases: 7.

The chain joins TRBV3-1 (or the pseudogene TRBV3-2) to TRBJ1-1; no reliable D call. The germline V and J ends were trimmed by 0 bases and 3 bases, with 11 bases remaining between them. The CDR3 sequence is 15 residues long. Germline-derived CDR1 and CDR2 are LGHDT and YNNKEL (reference sequence). CDR3 region: CASSQDLSPYTEAFF. CDR3 DNA: TGTGCCAGCAGCCAAGACCTCTCTCCTTACACTGAAGCTTTCTTT.